What follows are 24 T cell receptor beta chains derived from one specimen sequenced in a study of cytomegalovirus exposure and HLA in healthy donors. The PCR had 60 Vbeta and 13 Jbeta primers. The table came from immunoSEQ multiplex PCR; TCRdb's copy has only in-frame clones and leaves some out. The sample carries about 150,000 clones, 65% to 70% recorded once. The specimen was PBMCs. The receptors were gathered from a human donor in good health.

The chain couples TRBV11-3 to TRBJ2-1, with TRBD2 identical over 13 bases. This CDR3 spans 16 amino acids. V shed 5 bases, J shed 9 bases, and the junction held 10 bases outside the gene matches. Per germline, CDR1 SGHNT and CDR2 YENEEA. The CDR3 loop is CASSGALGLAGTEQFF. The CDR3, as DNA: TGTGCCAGCAGCGGAGCGCTGGGACTAGCGGGAACTGAGCAGTTCTTC.

The chain employs TRBV2 and TRBJ1-2; TRBD1 agrees at 7 bases. The CDR3 covers 13 residues. The junction had 7 bases not matched to a gene; V was cut back by 4 bases and J by 8 bases. CDR1 SNHLY and CDR2 FYNNEI come from the germline V gene. DNA for the CDR3: TGTGCCAGCAGTGTTCGACAGGGAGACGGCTACACCTTC. Amino acids: CASSVRQGDGYTF.

This clone was counted a few times. The V and J genes are TRBV9 and TRBJ1-5; the match to TRBD1 covers 7 bases. The germline V gene has CDR1 SGDLS and CDR2 YYNGEE. This CDR3 contains 18 residues. V shed 1 base and J 3 bases; nucleotides not matched to a gene: 13. CDR3 in amino acids: CASSVPVTGENDNQPQHF. The CDR3 DNA reads as TGTGCCAGCAGCGTACCAGTAACAGGGGAAAACGACAATCAGCCCCAGCATTTT.

V and J are TRBV28 and TRBJ1-6; D unclear. This CDR3 spans 11 amino acids. Germline values: CDR1 MDHEN, CDR2 SYDVKM. V dropped 8 bases and J dropped 9 bases, with 8 bases sitting between them. CDR3 protein: CASANSSPLHF. DNA for the CDR3: TGTGCCAGCGCTAATAGTTCACCCCTCCACTTT.

This chain links TRBV10-1 with TRBJ2-7, with 12 bases aligning to TRBD2. CDR1 and CDR2 from the germline V gene are WNHNN and SYGVQD (reference sequence). This CDR3 has 13 residues. Losses at the gene ends were 6 bases for V and 5 bases for J; bases not matched to a gene: 2. The CDR3 DNA follows: TGCGCCAGCAGACGACTAGCGGGAGACGAGCAGTACTTC. This translates into CASRRLAGDEQYF.

This clone was seen only a few times. J is TRBJ2-7 and V is TRBV6-5, with 9 bases aligning to TRBD1. Germline loops: CDR1 MNHEY, CDR2 SVGAGI. V gave up 5 bases and J gave up 5 bases; unmatched junction bases: 7. The CDR3 contains 14 residues. CDR3 nucleotide sequence: TGTGCCAGCAGTCCTTGGGACAGGGAAAACGAGCAGTACTTC. It is translated as CASSPWDRENEQYF.

This clone was seen just once. The CDR3 here is CASSPVGQGAFATNEKLFF. CDR3 DNA sequence: TGCGCCAGCAGCCCAGTCGGACAGGGGGCCTTTGCAACTAATGAAAAACTGTTTTTT. This chain uses TRBV4-1 with TRBJ1-4, with 11 nucleotides matching TRBD1. The junction had 10 bases not matched to a gene; V was cut back by 4 bases and J by 0 bases. Germline lookup yields CDR1 MGHRA and CDR2 YSYEKL. The CDR3 totals 19 residues.

The chain employs TRBV28 and TRBJ1-2; 7 bases match TRBD1. Germline V gives CDR1 MDHEN, CDR2 SYDVKM. The CDR3 length is 13 residues. Trimming took 5 bases from V and 8 from J; bases not matched to a gene: 8. CDR3 residues: CASSLRQGRGYTF. CDR3 DNA sequence: TGTGCCAGCAGTCTCAGACAGGGAAGGGGCTACACCTTC.

The V gene is TRBV19, the J gene TRBJ2-7, with D hard to call. The CDR3 runs 15 residues. The germline V gene encodes CDR1 LNHDA and CDR2 SQIVND (reference sequence). V lost 6 bases to trimming and J lost 2 bases, with 17 bases between them. CDR3: CASRQAIGTTYEQYF. CDR3 bases: TGTGCCAGTAGGCAAGCGATAGGCACAACCTACGAGCAGTACTTC.

This chain uses TRBV27 with TRBJ2-1; TRBD2 matches 11 bases. The CDR3 has 17 amino acids. The germline CDR1 and CDR2 sequences are MNHEY and SMNVEV (reference sequence). V shed 5 bases, J shed 4 bases, and the junction held 10 bases outside the gene matches. DNA for the CDR3: TGTGCCAGCAGTCAAGGGTTTGGGACTAGCGGATACAATGAGCAGTTCTTC. This codes for CASSQGFGTSGYNEQFF.

The chain joins TRBV23-1 to TRBJ2-5; TRBD1 might be the D (6 bases). TRBV23-1 is an ORF, and what it does is uncertain. Trimming left V 0 bases short and J 1 base short, with 15 bases between. This CDR3 comprises 17 residues. CDR3 loop: CASSQSPGRGSQETQYF. The CDR3 region has the DNA TGCGCCAGCAGTCAATCGCCCGGCAGGGGCTCCCAAGAGACCCAGTACTTC.

V and J are TRBV12-5 and TRBJ2-7; 11 positions match TRBD2. The J segment lost 3 bases and the V segment lost 5 bases, leaving 24 bases of the junction unmatched. Germline CDR1 and CDR2: LGHNT and FRNRAP. CDR3 length: 21 residues. The CDR3 reads CASGTIPVLSGLAASDYEQYF. CDR3 nucleotides: TGTGCTAGTGGTACTATCCCCGTACTTTCGGGACTAGCGGCTTCTGACTACGAGCAGTACTTC.

The sample holds a few counts of this clone. J is TRBJ2-1 and V is TRBV7-9; D not certain. V lost 2 bases and J 0 bases, leaving 14 bases between the germline ends. The germline V gene encodes CDR1 SEHNR and CDR2 FQNEAQ (reference sequence). The CDR3 contains 17 residues. For the CDR3, the DNA is TGTGCCAGCAGCTTACTTGCAAGAACGAGCTCCTACAATGAGCAGTTCTTC. It translates to CASSLLARTSSYNEQFF.

This clone has just one count. The V and J genes are TRBV21-1 and TRBJ2-1; the D call in the table, TRBD1, was not verified against the DNA. TRBV21-1 is classified as a pseudogene. CDR3 length equals 16 residues. The CDR3 spells CASSKVGHDKYNEQFF. The CDR3 DNA follows: TGTGCCAGCAGCAAAGTAGGACACGACAAGTACAATGAGCAGTTCTTC.

The gene calls are TRBV7-9 and TRBJ2-7, with 8 bases matching TRBD2. The CDR3 runs to 13 residues. CDR1 SEHNR and CDR2 FQNEAQ come from the germline V gene (reference sequence). With V trimmed by 8 bases and J by 6 bases, 9 bases remained unmatched. The CDR3 DNA sequence: TGTGCCAGCGCACGGGAGGGCCTCACCGAGCAGTACTTC. It is translated as CASAREGLTEQYF.

The gene calls are TRBV7-9 and TRBJ2-2, with 9 bases matching TRBD2. V shed 5 bases and J 4 bases; nucleotides not matched to a gene: 11. The CDR3 extends over 17 amino acids. Germline V gene sequence: CDR1 SEHNR, CDR2 FQNEAQ (reference sequence). The CDR3 region is CASSPEGLAFSTGELFF. The DNA for the CDR3 is TGTGCCAGCAGCCCGGAGGGACTAGCATTCTCCACCGGGGAGCTGTTTTTT. The entire variable domain, with the rest obtained from reference TRBV7-9 and TRBJ2-2, is as follows: DTGVSQNPRHKITKRGQNVTFRCDPISEHNRLYWYRQTLGQGPEFLTYFQNEAQLEKSRLLSDRFSAERPKGSFSTLEIQRTEQGDSAMYLCASSPEGLAFSTGELFFGEGSRLTVL.

The rearrangement joins TRBV5-1 to TRBJ2-7, with D possibly being TRBD1 (6 bases). Trimming took off 3 bases at V and 4 bases at J, with 23 bases between the two ends. From germline, CDR1 is SGHRS and CDR2 YFSETQ. The length of the CDR3 is 17 residues. CDR3 sequence (DNA): TGCGCCAGCAGCTCCCTGGGGGCAAGAGGTCGGTCTTACGAGCAGTACTTC. Translating it yields CASSSLGARGRSYEQYF.

This clone appeared once. The J gene is TRBJ2-4, the V gene TRBV11-3; TRBD2 matches 8 bases. CDR1 is SGHNT, CDR2 YENEEA, per germline. The J segment lost 9 bases and the V segment lost 8 bases, leaving 15 bases of the junction unmatched. The CDR3 runs 15 residues. The CDR3 coding sequence is TGTGCCAGCGGGTTCGGGCGGGGGACTAGACCCATTCAGTACTTC. Translating gives CASGFGRGTRPIQYF.

This clone has only a few counts. The chain has TRBV14 and TRBJ2-7; possible D gene TRBD1, 7 bases. Per the germline V gene, CDR1 is SGHDN and CDR2 is FVKESK. The CDR3 is 15 residues long. V was shortened by 3 bases and J by 2 bases, with 14 bases between the two germline ends. The CDR3 region is CASSQGAGGTYEQYF. CDR3 sequence (DNA): TGTGCCAGCAGCCAGGGGGCAGGGGGGACCTACGAGCAGTACTTC.

This chain connects TRBV29-1 to TRBJ1-1; 8 bases align to TRBD1. CDR3 size: 13 residues. The V gene end was trimmed by 2 bases and the J gene end by 6 bases; junction bases not matched to a gene: 5. Germline V gene data show CDR1 as SQVTM and CDR2 as ANQGSEA. The CDR3 coding sequence is TGCAGCGTTGAACAGGGGGCTTATCCTGAAGCTTTCTTT. Its translation: CSVEQGAYPEAFF.

The CDR3 sequence is CASSLDGTNYEQFF. The CDR3 DNA reads TGCGCCAGCAGCTTGGATGGGACTAATTATGAGCAGTTCTTC. The chain joins TRBV5-1 to TRBJ2-1, with TRBD2 matching 7 bases. Germline V CDR1 and CDR2: SGHRS, YFSETQ. J gave up 8 bases and V 0 bases, and 5 bases lay outside the gene matches. There are 14 residues in the CDR3. Looking up the rest from reference TRBV5-1 and TRBJ2-1 gives the full variable domain: KAGVTQTPRYLIKTRGQQVTLSCSPISGHRSVSWYQQTPGQGLQFLFEYFSETQRNKGNFPGRFSGRQFSNSRSEMNVSTLELGDSALYLCASSLDGTNYEQFFGPGTRLTVL.

The chain joins TRBV7-2 to TRBJ2-7; 9 bases map to TRBD2. From germline, CDR1 is SGHTA and CDR2 FQGNSA. CDR3 length equals 16 residues. Trimming took 4 bases from V and 5 from J; bases not matched to a gene: 12. CDR3: CASSSLSASGNHEQYF. DNA of the CDR3: TGTGCCAGCAGCTCTCTATCGGCTAGCGGGAACCACGAGCAGTACTTC. Drawing the rest from reference TRBV7-2 and TRBJ2-7, the complete variable domain is GAGVSQSPSNKVTEKGKDVELRCDPISGHTALYWYRQSLGQGLEFLIYFQGNSAPDKSGLPSDRFSAERTGGSVSTLTIQRTQQEDSAVYLCASSSLSASGNHEQYFGPGTRLTVT.

In its sample, this clone was seen once. This sequence joins TRBV28 and TRBJ1-1; D is possibly TRBD1 (5 bases). Trimming stripped 5 bases from V and 1 base from J, with 11 bases between. This CDR3 is 14 amino acids long. CDR1 and CDR2 from the germline V gene are MDHEN and SYDVKM. The CDR3 protein is CASSPRQRNTEAFF. DNA for the CDR3: TGTGCCAGCAGTCCGAGACAGCGGAACACTGAAGCTTTCTTT. Together with reference TRBV28 and TRBJ1-1, the CDR3 gives the full variable domain: DVKVTQSSRYLVKRTGEKVFLECVQDMDHENMFWYRQDPGLGLRLIYFSYDVKMKEKGDIPEGYSVSREKKERFSLILESASTNQTSMYLCASSPRQRNTEAFFGQGTRLTVV.

This chain links TRBV18 with TRBJ1-2; no clear D gene. Germline lookup yields CDR1 KGHSH and CDR2 LQKENI. The CDR3 totals 17 residues. V gave up 1 base and J gave up 5 bases, with 20 bases separating them. The CDR3 DNA follows: TGTGCCAGCTCACCACAGTCATCGCGGCGCTCGGGATATGGCTACACCTTC. Amino acids: CASSPQSSRRSGYGYTF.